A selection of T cell receptor beta chains follows, all from one sample in a study of shared clonotypes between healthy human individuals. Clones were sequenced by immunoSEQ multiplex PCR, and TCRdb holds only the in-frame ones, with some missing. In the table there are millions of clones, around 95% of which are singletons. Source material: naive CD4+ T cells sorted from blood. These receptors originate from a man younger than 35 in good health. The CDR3 runs from the conserved cysteine through the conserved F or W. The D gene is left open where the match is weak. The size of a clone is reported for some rows only, either as once, few or many, or as a class for expanded clones.

size	D	V	J	CDR3	DNA
.	.	TRBV2	TRBJ2-7	CASRPNGAEQYF	TGTGCCAGCAGACCTAACGGGGCGGAGCAGTACTTC
.	TRBD1	TRBV30	TRBJ1-6	CAWSVGDRVNSPLHF	TGTGCCTGGAGTGTAGGGGACAGGGTTAATTCACCCCTCCACTTT
.	TRBD1	TRBV30	TRBJ2-7	CAWSVGTGSYEQYF	TGTGCCTGGAGTGTGGGGACAGGCTCCTACGAGCAGTACTTC
.	TRBD1	TRBV7-7	TRBJ1-2	CASSLDKPGQGARGYTF	TGTGCTAGCAGCTTAGATAAGCCGGGACAGGGGGCGCGTGGCTACACCTTC
once	TRBD2	TRBV9	TRBJ2-3	CASSGPSGGPSTDTQYF	TGTGCCAGCAGCGGACCTAGCGGGGGGCCTAGCACAGATACGCAGTATTTT
.	.	TRBV11-2	TRBJ2-3	CASSVGTDTQYF	TGTGCCAGCAGCGTAGGGACAGATACGCAGTATTTT
.	TRBD1	TRBV5-4	TRBJ1-5	CASSLYAGGAGNQPQHF	TGTGCCAGCAGCTTGTACGCAGGGGGCGCTGGCAATCAGCCCCAGCATTTT
once	TRBD2	TRBV7-6	TRBJ2-7	CASSYGLASAEQYF	TGTGCCAGCAGCTACGGACTAGCGTCAGCCGAGCAGTACTTC
once	.	TRBV5-8	TRBJ1-6	CAGAEARSTPLHF	TGTGCCGGGGCGGAGGCCCGAAGTACACCCCTCCACTTT
few	.	TRBV5-1	TRBJ2-3	CASSPGQNTDTQYF	TGCGCCAGCAGCCCCGGACAGAACACAGATACGCAGTATTTT
.	.	TRBV11-2	TRBJ2-3	CASSLDQTSTDTQYF	TGTGCCAGCAGCTTAGATCAAACTAGCACAGATACGCAGTATTTT
.	TRBD2	TRBV2	TRBJ2-7	CASKGDSSGGYEQYF	TGTGCCAGCAAAGGCGACTCTAGCGGGGGCTACGAGCAGTACTTC
.	.	TRBV5-6	TRBJ1-2	CASSLSVGEGYTF	TGTGCCAGCAGCCTCAGTGTGGGTGAGGGCTACACCTTC
.	.	TRBV25-1	TRBJ2-1	CASSPKTGRYNEQFF	TGTGCCAGCAGTCCCAAGACGGGGAGATACAATGAGCAGTTCTTC
.	.	TRBV5-6	TRBJ2-2	CASSLAGVATGELFF	TGTGCCAGCAGCTTGGCAGGAGTCGCCACCGGGGAGCTGTTTTTT
.	.	TRBV7-2	TRBJ2-7	CASSFIGDHAYEQYF	TGTGCCAGCAGCTTTATCGGGGATCATGCCTACGAGCAGTACTTC
.	.	TRBV7-2	TRBJ1-1	CASSLETGAEAFF	TGTGCCAGCAGCTTAGAAACAGGCGCTGAAGCTTTCTTT
once	.	TRBV7-2	TRBJ1-1	CASSLRFFGHNEAFF	TGTGCCAGCAGCTTACGGTTTTTTGGGCATAATGAAGCTTTCTTT